The rows below give T cell receptor beta chains drawn from one sample of a study of cytomegalovirus exposure and HLA in healthy donors. Libraries were prepared by immunoSEQ multiplex PCR; TCRdb keeps only in-frame clonotypes and omits some of them. The top ten clones hold more than 0.5% of a sample with 200,000 to 250,000 clones, roughly 79% of them seen once. The sample comprised PBMCs. The receptors shown here come from a woman aged 40 to 50 in good health and CMV-seronegative. Each CDR3 is given with its conserved first and last residue. Expanded clones are given a class, and other clones once, few, many or no size at all.

V	J	size	CDR3
TRBV7-6	TRBJ1-1	NA	CASSLELGAATEAFF
TRBV30	TRBJ2-2	NA	CAWNTGGMITGELFF
TRBV30	TRBJ2-7	NA	CAWARVGGWEQYF
TRBV13	TRBJ1-2	NA	CASSSTGTAYGYTF
TRBV2	TRBJ1-3	NA	CASSRQEDTGNTIYF
TRBV7-3	TRBJ2-2	NA	CASSLTAGEGGGELFF
TRBV4-3	TRBJ1-1	few	CASSQGGRSAFF
TRBV19	TRBJ1-5	NA	CASSMRTISPQHF
TRBV6-5	TRBJ1-5	NA	CASSNIGGGIKPQHF
TRBV2	TRBJ2-1	NA	CAGQRDFYNEQFF
TRBV5-4	TRBJ1-1	NA	CASSLGQRNTEAFF
TRBV4-2	TRBJ2-2	once	CASSQVGQGGTGELFF
TRBV19	TRBJ1-2	NA	CASSIGSLGQKYGYTF
TRBV15	TRBJ1-5	NA	CATSRAGAGNQPQHF
TRBV7-2	TRBJ1-3	NA	CASSFTPGTTGGTIYF
TRBV5-6	TRBJ1-6	NA	CASNTGSSYNSPLHF
TRBV19	TRBJ1-1	NA	CASKQGADTEAFF
TRBV6-1	TRBJ1-6	NA	CASSVAGSYNSPLHF
TRBV29-1	TRBJ2-1	NA	CSVVPGTSGGRTFWNEQFF
TRBV7-6	TRBJ2-7	NA	CASSLSWASKDEQYF
TRBV5-4	TRBJ1-1	few	CASSSLTNTEAFF
TRBV13	TRBJ2-7	NA	CASSLGKEQYF
TRBV29-1	TRBJ2-1	NA	CSVEGGASGGDNEQFF
TRBV29-1	TRBJ2-5	NA	CSGFGGVGAWETQYF
TRBV27	TRBJ2-2	NA	CASSLSIPADTNTGELFF
TRBV19	TRBJ2-6	NA	CASNRQGTFSGANVLTF
TRBV5-1	TRBJ1-6	NA	CASRETEDSPLHF
TRBV5-6	TRBJ1-1	NA	CASSPGQGRTEAFF
TRBV18	TRBJ1-2	NA	CASSLKGVIYGYTF
TRBV5-1	TRBJ1-1	NA	CASSPLGNTEAFF
TRBV4-3	TRBJ2-7	NA	CASSQDFDSSYEQYF
TRBV6-6	TRBJ2-7	NA	CASNGQGWKGEQYF
TRBV28	TRBJ1-5	NA	CASSFPGTPGPQPQHF
TRBV9	TRBJ2-1	NA	CASSLQTGAVGQFF
TRBV4-2	TRBJ1-5	NA	CASSQGVAENQPQHF
TRBV2	TRBJ1-1	few	CASTTGRDTEAFF
TRBV7-9	TRBJ2-3	NA	CSSSSDPLSGGYRTDTQYF
TRBV5-1	TRBJ2-6	few	CASSSNRLGANVLTF
TRBV19	TRBJ1-5	NA	CASIGRAGQPQHF
TRBV18	TRBJ2-3	NA	CASSPGQPSTDTQYF
TRBV9	TRBJ2-2	NA	CASSENQGLGELFF
TRBV19	TRBJ1-1	once	CASLTGSNTEAFF
TRBV2	TRBJ1-1	NA	CASFGTRGNTEAFF
TRBV19	TRBJ2-1	NA	CASSIRRVEDNEQFF
TRBV12-5	TRBJ2-2	NA	CASGFLPGELFF
TRBV2	TRBJ1-2	NA	CASSGQGQNYGYTF
TRBV5-6	TRBJ2-5	few	CASSLAGRDQETQYF
TRBV4-1	TRBJ2-1	NA	CASSPASSGGPKSNEQFF
TRBV15	NA	NA	CATSRGFPDRGRYEQYF
TRBV5-1	TRBJ1-3	once	CASSWTGQRNTIYF
TRBV11-3	TRBJ2-1	NA	CASSPGTSGGPGEQFF
TRBV15	TRBJ2-1	NA	CATSRSPGSSYNEQFF
TRBV25-1	TRBJ1-3	NA	CASSARTGNTIYF
TRBV18	TRBJ1-2	NA	CASSPQWGDYGYTF
TRBV2	TRBJ2-7	NA	CASSERAGGYYEQYF
TRBV6-1	TRBJ2-3	once	CASSEDKGRSDTQYF
TRBV19	TRBJ1-5	NA	CASSMTGNQPQHF
TRBV5-4	TRBJ1-1	NA	CASSLGGNTEAFF
TRBV29-1	TRBJ2-5	NA	CSVEVGRRETQYF